This T cell receptor (beta chain) is drawn from a study of cytomegalovirus exposure and HLA in healthy donors. General study points: A few of the chains that were CMV-associated were confirmed in vitro to be specific for CMV antigens.

Remarks on this clone: What it binds is not known.

All the people who gave samples were healthy bone marrow donors. The primer mix had 60 Vbeta and 13 Jbeta primers. Measured with immunoSEQ multiplex PCR; TCRdb has only the in-frame clones, and not every one. The sample shows 95,000 to 150,000 clones, roughly 76% of them seen only once. Germline V gene data show CDR1 as MNHEY and CDR2 as SVGAGI. Trimming cost V 6 bases and J 6 bases; bases outside gene matches: 10. The CDR3 has 14 residues. Sequenced material: PBMCs. The rearrangement links TRBV6-5 to TRBJ2-7; 8 bases fit TRBD1. This receptor was identified in a man aged 25-45 years in good health and CMV-seronegative. The CDR3 DNA is TGTGCCAGCAGCCGAGGACAGGGAGAAGGCGAGCAGTACTTC. Amino acids: CASSRGQGEGEQYF.